One sample yielded the 5 T cell receptor beta chains listed below, sequenced in a study of patients and donors after allogeneic stem cell transplantation. Via MiXCR, TCRdb re-called the RT-PCR reads, giving one row per CDR3 protein. The top ten hold roughly 6.4% of the sample, which has roughly 960,000 distinct CDR3 sequences, 15% to 20% seen once. Sequencing used blood, either unsorted or a sorted T cell fraction (not recorded which). The receptors were gathered from a human donor who was either an allogeneic HSCT recipient or a stem cell or donor lymphocyte infusion donor (not recorded which). It is not recorded whose cells these are; they may come from a transplant donor.

The V and J genes are TRBV20-1 and TRBJ2-5; the D is unclear. Germline values: CDR1 DFQATT, CDR2 SNEGSKA (reference sequence). Between the trimmed V and J ends, which lost 5 bases and 5 bases, there was a span of 9 bases. This CDR3 contains 11 residues. The CDR3 is CSAGPQETQYF. In nucleotides, the CDR3 is TGCAGTGCTGGCCCACAGGAGACCCAGTACTTC.

The gene calls are TRBV9 and TRBJ2-6; a weak D match, TRBD2 (5 bases). This CDR3 has 16 residues. V was shortened by 0 bases and J by 2 bases, with 9 bases between the two germline ends. Germline-derived CDR1 and CDR2 are SGDLS and YYNGEE. The CDR3: CASSVAPGAGANVLTF. The CDR3 DNA reads as TGTGCCAGCAGCGTAGCCCCCGGGGCTGGGGCCAACGTCCTGACTTTC.

This clonotype came up a few times. The genes are TRBV5-1 and TRBJ1-5, with 8 positions matching TRBD1. V shed 4 bases, J shed 2 bases, and the junction held 17 bases outside the gene matches. This CDR3 contains 19 residues. Germline CDR1 reads SGHRS; CDR2 reads YFSETQ. CDR3 nucleotide sequence: TGCGCCAGCAGCCGGAGAAGGGACAGGCTGGGTATTTGCAATCAGCCCCAGCATTTT. Translating it yields CASSRRRDRLGICNQPQHF.

This clonotype was detected many times. The chain couples TRBV4-1 to TRBJ2-3, with D unclear. Trimming took off 4 bases at V and 3 bases at J, with 11 bases between the two ends. The CDR3 loop spans 14 amino acids. Per the germline V gene, CDR1 is MGHRA and CDR2 is YSYEKL. The CDR3 sequence: CASSLSEFTDTQYF. The CDR3 nucleotides are TGCGCCAGCAGCCTATCAGAGTTTACAGATACGCAGTATTTT.

The V and J genes are TRBV2 and TRBJ2-4; 8 bases are a match to TRBD2. CDR3 length: 17 amino acids. V was pared by 4 bases and J by 0 bases, with 8 bases of the junction left unmatched. Germline assignment: CDR1 SNHLY and CDR2 FYNNEI. CDR3 sequence (DNA): TGTGCCAGCAGTGTGGAGGCTAGCGGGCTAGCCAAAAACATTCAGTACTTC. Its protein product is CASSVEASGLAKNIQYF.